By sample share, the clone carrying this T cell receptor beta chain is medium-sized (0.01 to 0.1%). Its antigen is not known. Losses at the gene ends were 2 bases for V and 10 bases for J; bases not matched to a gene: 2. CDR1 and CDR2 (germline): LNHNV, YYDKDF (reference sequence). This CDR3 has 13 residues. The data originate from a study of radiation and T cells in renal cell carcinoma. Whole-study findings and limits: Compared with controls, irradiated tumors showed greater TCR clonality. Intratumoral heterogeneity was not captured in these approximately 1 g regions.

Indicated treatment: 15 Gy SBRT to primary tumor, nephrectomy 4 weeks later. The tumor was a clear cell renal cell carcinoma. Generated by immunoSEQ multiplex PCR, the TCRdb table keeps only in-frame clones and is missing some. Of about 20,000 clones in the sample, approximately 60% were seen once. The source material was tumor tissue, sampled from a patient whose treatment included radiotherapy and nephrectomy. The rearrangement uses TRBV15 and TRBJ2-1; 10 positions agree with TRBD2. The TCR was taken from a woman between 65 and 79 years old with renal cell carcinoma. The CDR3 spells CATSRLAGEEQFF. CDR3 sequence (DNA): TGTGCCACCAGCAGACTAGCGGGGGAGGAGCAGTTCTTC.